The text below deals with one T cell receptor beta chain. Per the authors' pipeline: Researchers report that nucleated cell counts were estimated from reference gene primer amplification. The data were produced by immunoSEQ multiplex PCR, yet TCRdb's version contains in-frame clones alone and is incomplete. The V and J calls and clone size come from that table; D and trimming were worked out from the DNA. The repertoire has roughly 65,000 clones, roughly 90% of them found once; the top ten carry roughly 1.2%. These data are taken from a study of blood T cell repertoires in COVID-19. Overall study: Acute and convalescent COVID-19 specimens originated in the United States, Italy and Spain. In each case, the material was cDNA or gDNA derived from T cells, B-cell-depleted T cells, or PBMCs.

This CDR3 is 13 amino acids long. The germline V gene encodes CDR1 LGHDT and CDR2 YNNKEL (reference sequence). V shed 11 bases and J 4 bases; nucleotides not matched to a gene: 9. Source material: peripheral blood. The chain recombines TRBV3-1 (or the pseudogene TRBV3-2) with TRBJ1-1; 8 positions agree with TRBD1. This receptor was obtained from a man aged 60 to 75 with acute or convalescent COVID-19. The CDR3 spells CAVGQGKVTEAFF. The DNA of the CDR3 is TGTGCCGTTGGACAGGGAAAGGTCACTGAAGCTTTCTTT.